Listed here are 12 T cell receptor beta chains from one sample, sequenced in a study of CD8 T cells in Susac syndrome. Reverse transcription of about 0.5 to 1 ug RNA used random hexamers. TCRdb used MiXCR to reprocess the immunoSEQ multiplex PCR reads, holding one entry per CDR3 protein. The sample lists more than 55,000 distinct CDR3 sequences, approximately 95% occurring once. The sample comprised CD8+ T cells from PBMCs. The receptors stem from a human donor in good health.

The V call is TRBV4-3, the J call TRBJ1-2; no reliable D call. This CDR3 has 14 residues. Trimming took 0 bases from V and 4 from J, leaving 9 bases between them. The germline CDR1 and CDR2 sequences are LGHNA and YSLEER. The CDR3 protein is CASSQEPISYGYTF. For the CDR3, the DNA is TGCGCCAGCAGCCAAGAACCAATCAGCTATGGCTACACCTTC.

There are a few counts of this clonotype. The rearrangement uses TRBV5-6 and TRBJ2-7; 8 nucleotides match TRBD2. The CDR3 is made up of 14 amino acids. V lost 8 bases, J lost 5 bases, and 12 bases stayed unmatched. Looked up from germline, CDR1 is SGHDT and CDR2 is YYEEEE. CDR3 DNA sequence: TGTGCCAGTATCCGGGGGGGCGGTGTGCACGAGCAGTACTTC. Its protein product is CASIRGGGVHEQYF.

The J gene is TRBJ2-7, the V gene TRBV4-1, with D possibly matching TRBD1 (5 bases). V was clipped by 0 bases and J by 7 bases, with 16 bases between them. Germline values: CDR1 MGHRA, CDR2 YSYEKL. The CDR3 sequence is 15 residues long. CDR3 nucleotide sequence: TGCGCCAGCAGCCAAGAGGGGCAGGGATTTACGGAGCAGTACTTC. Translation: CASSQEGQGFTEQYF.

This clonotype occurred once. The chain employs TRBV5-1 and TRBJ1-1, with D possibly matching TRBD1 (5 bases). This CDR3 is built from 13 residues. The germline V and J ends were trimmed by 5 bases and 5 bases, with 13 bases remaining between them. The germline V gene encodes CDR1 SGHRS and CDR2 YFSETQ. CDR3 nucleotide sequence: TGCGCCAGCAGGGCCCCCGAGGGGACTGAAGCTTTCTTT. This sequence encodes CASRAPEGTEAFF.

This chain links TRBV6-2 or TRBV6-3 with TRBJ1-2; 8 bases map to TRBD1. CDR1 and CDR2 (germline): MNHEY, SVGEGT. The CDR3 runs 16 residues. After removal of 5 bases from V and 2 bases from J, the junction contained 10 bases not matched to a gene. The CDR3 DNA reads TGTGCCAGCAGTCCTAATCCGGGACAGGAAAACTATGGCTACACCTTC. It encodes CASSPNPGQENYGYTF.

This clonotype was detected once. V gene TRBV6-2 or TRBV6-3 combines with J gene TRBJ1-6; 8 bases agree with TRBD1. Germline CDR1 MNHEY, CDR2 SVGEGT. V shed 6 bases, J shed 13 bases, and the junction held 14 bases outside the gene matches. The CDR3 is 15 amino acids. In nucleotides, the CDR3 is TGTGCCAGCAGACTACAGACAGGGGAGGCTACCCCCCTCCACTTT. Translated: CASRLQTGEATPLHF.

V and J are TRBV5-1 and TRBJ2-3; D unclear. This CDR3 has 12 residues. V lost 0 bases to trimming and J lost 9 bases, with 8 bases between them. The germline CDR1 and CDR2 sequences are SGHRS and YFSETQ. The CDR3 is CASSLAPGTQYF. In nucleotides, the CDR3 is TGCGCCAGCAGCTTGGCCCCCGGGACGCAGTATTTT.

V is TRBV5-1 and J is TRBJ1-2; D gene unclear. V lost 2 bases and J lost 4, with 6 bases in between. The CDR3 covers 12 residues. The germline CDR1 and CDR2 sequences are SGHRS and YFSETQ. As DNA, the CDR3 is TGCGCCAGCAGCTTCGGGGTCTATGGCTACACCTTC. This translates into CASSFGVYGYTF.

The V and J genes are TRBV29-1 and TRBJ1-1; D is ambiguous. The CDR3 is made up of 13 amino acids. Looked up from germline, CDR1 is SQVTM and CDR2 is ANQGSEA. V was pared by 1 base and J by 0 bases, with 6 bases between. The CDR3 loop reads CSVEGTVNTEAFF. As DNA, the CDR3 is TGCAGCGTTGAAGGAACGGTGAACACTGAAGCTTTCTTT.

The gene calls are TRBV6-2 or TRBV6-3 and TRBJ1-5; D is unresolved. Trimming shortened V by 8 bases and J by 6 bases, and 11 bases separated the two germline ends. The CDR3 contains 12 residues. CDR1 MNHEY and CDR2 SVGEGT come from the germline V gene. This CDR3 reads CASGVYSQPQHF. DNA of the CDR3: TGTGCCAGCGGGGTGTACAGTCAGCCCCAGCATTTT.

CDR3 sequence (DNA): TGTGCCTGGAGCGCCGGCCTAAGCTGGGAGACCCAGTACTTC. Translated: CAWSAGLSWETQYF. The V gene is TRBV30, the J gene TRBJ2-5, with no clear D. Per germline, CDR1 GTSNPN and CDR2 SVGIG (reference sequence). The CDR3 contains 14 residues. Trimming took 3 bases from V and 5 from J, leaving 16 bases between them.

The chain uses TRBV29-1 and TRBJ2-5, with 7 bases identical to TRBD2. The ends lost 1 base at V and 3 bases at J; junction bases unmatched: 2. The length of the CDR3 is 13 residues. In germline, CDR1 is SQVTM, CDR2 ANQGSEA. In nucleotides, the CDR3 is TGCAGCGTTGAAGGGCTAGCGGAAGAGACCCAGTACTTC. It specifies CSVEGLAEETQYF.